This T cell receptor beta chain was sequenced in a study of patients and donors after allogeneic stem cell transplantation. TCRdb redid the calling of the RT-PCR reads with MiXCR, one entry per CDR3 protein. The sample includes about a million distinct CDR3 sequences, 15% to 20% of them seen just once. Germline values: CDR1 MNHNS, CDR2 SASEGT. The J segment lost 3 bases and the V segment lost 6 bases, leaving 7 bases of the junction unmatched. This CDR3 is 14 amino acids long. In its sample, this clonotype was seen a few times. The gene calls are TRBV6-1 and TRBJ1-2; 7 bases match TRBD1. Sequences were obtained from blood, either unsorted or a sorted T cell fraction (not recorded which). This clonotype was sampled from a human donor who was either an allogeneic HSCT recipient or a stem cell or donor lymphocyte infusion donor (not recorded which). It is not recorded whose cells these are; they may come from a transplant donor. The CDR3 spells CASSYDRADYGYTF. DNA of the CDR3: TGTGCCAGCAGCTATGACAGGGCTGACTATGGCTACACCTTC.